A single sample is the source of the 5 T cell receptor beta chains below, sequenced in a study of CD8+CD57+ T cells in acquired aplastic anemia. It was genomic DNA that served as the template for profiling TCR beta VDJ and CDR3. TCRdb itself ran the reads through MiXCR, one entry per CDR3 protein. The sample yields about 180,000 distinct CDR3 sequences, 45% to 60% seen once. Before being chosen for sequencing, patients had shown CD8+CD57+ cell expansion by flow cytometry. The sample consisted of sorted CD4+, CD8+, or CD8+CD57+ T cells (not recorded which) from PBMCs. The receptors here all came from a human donor with aplastic anemia.

The chain uses TRBV9 and TRBJ2-7; 11 bases match TRBD2. The closer fit of TRBJ2-1 to the DNA end suggests the J call may be wrong. The CDR3 has 16 amino acids. Germline V lookup: CDR1 SGDLS, CDR2 YYNGEE. CDR3 amino acids: CASSPFGTSGYNEQFF. The DNA for the CDR3 is TGTGCCAGCAGCCCGTTCGGGACTAGCGGTTACAATGAGCAGTTCTTC.

This sequence joins TRBV7-2 and TRBJ2-7, with no clear D. The CDR3 spans 14 residues. V lost 4 bases and J 3 bases, leaving 13 bases between the germline ends. Germline values: CDR1 SGHTA, CDR2 FQGNSA. The CDR3 reads CASSSGRNYYEQYF. Written as DNA, the CDR3 is TGTGCCAGCAGCTCCGGACGGAATTACTACGAGCAGTACTTC.

This clonotype was seen a few times. The gene calls are TRBV10-3 and TRBJ2-3; TRBD2 aligns across 10 bases. The germline CDR1 and CDR2 sequences are ENHRY and SYGVKD. Trimming at V came to 4 bases and at J to 5 bases, leaving 9 bases not matched to a gene. There are 16 residues in the CDR3. CDR3 amino acids: CAISGQKAGGLDTQYF. CDR3 sequence (DNA): TGTGCCATCAGTGGGCAAAAAGCGGGGGGGCTAGATACGCAGTATTTT.

On this clonotype itself: Lacking the conserved final phenylalanine or tryptophan, this CDR3 likely reflects a read error. V and J are TRBV6-1 and TRBJ2-1, with 12 bases aligning to TRBD1. The CDR3 loop spans 16 amino acids. V was pared by 5 bases and J by 5 bases, with 7 bases of the junction left unmatched. In germline, CDR1 is MNHNS, CDR2 SASEGT. CDR3 region: CASSRGGTGGHNEQFL. The CDR3 DNA is TGTGCCAGCAGTCGTGGGGGGACAGGGGGCCACAATGAGCAGTTCCTC.

The gene calls are TRBV11-2 and TRBJ2-5; 8 nucleotides align to TRBD2. Germline-derived CDR1 and CDR2 are SGHAT and FQNNGV. Trimming at V came to 3 bases and at J to 1 base, leaving 7 bases not matched to a gene. CDR3 size: 16 residues. This CDR3 reads CASSLNSGLAQETQYF. The CDR3 bases are TGTGCCAGCAGCTTGAATAGCGGACTAGCCCAAGAGACCCAGTACTTC.